This T cell receptor (beta chain) was captured in a study of chemoradiotherapy in HPV16-positive cancers. Study observations and caveats: HPV-specific T cells were functionally defined from only a couple of HPV16-positive patients. Non-HPV-specific T cells did not expand in tumors during treatment, whereas candidate HPV-specific clones and E7-related motifs did. HPV-responsive T-cell expansion during chemoradiotherapy was linked to improved recurrence-free survival in HPV16-positive patients.

With 2 bases removed from V and 4 bases from J, the gap between germline ends came to 9 bases. Germline V gene sequence: CDR1 MDHEN, CDR2 SYDVKM. This CDR3 contains 14 residues. Notes on this clone: Its specificity is not known.

Using immunoSEQ multiplex PCR, the repertoire was profiled, and TCRdb retains in-frame clones only, with some absent. The sample includes several thousand clones, roughly 86% of them seen just once. Repertoires were sampled repeatedly during chemoradiotherapy. The receptor was isolated from a human donor with HPV-associated anogenital cancer. This specimen was tumor tissue, taken from a patient who underwent chemoradiotherapy. V and J are TRBV28 and TRBJ1-5; D not certain. The CDR3 DNA sequence: TGTGCCAGCAGTTTAACTGTAAGGAATCAGCCCCAGCATTTT. Encoded protein: CASSLTVRNQPQHF.